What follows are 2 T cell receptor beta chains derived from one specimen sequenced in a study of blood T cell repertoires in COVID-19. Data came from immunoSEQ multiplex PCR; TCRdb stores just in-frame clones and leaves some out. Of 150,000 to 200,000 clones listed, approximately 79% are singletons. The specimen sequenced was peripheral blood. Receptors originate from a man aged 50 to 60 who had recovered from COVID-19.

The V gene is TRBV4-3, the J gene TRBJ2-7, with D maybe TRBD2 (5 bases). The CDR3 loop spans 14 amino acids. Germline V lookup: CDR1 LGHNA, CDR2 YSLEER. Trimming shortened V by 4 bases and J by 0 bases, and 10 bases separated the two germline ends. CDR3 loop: CASSPGRGSYEQYF. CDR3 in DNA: TGCGCCAGCAGCCCAGGACGGGGCTCCTACGAGCAGTACTTC.

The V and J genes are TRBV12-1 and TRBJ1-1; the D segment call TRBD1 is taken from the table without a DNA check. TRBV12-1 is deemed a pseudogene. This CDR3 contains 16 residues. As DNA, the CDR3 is TGTGCCAGCAGCCTCTTTCAGGGGGCGCCGGTCACTGAAGCTTTCTTT. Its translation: CASSLFQGAPVTEAFF.